The entry that follows covers one TCR beta chain sequence. What it binds is unknown. The data are from a study of CXCR3-negative and CXCR3-positive naive CD8 T cells. Study-level results: Naive cells with CXCR3 showed TRB CDR3s that were more hydrophobic than those in CXCR3-negative naive cells. Memory CD8+ cells had much lower diversity, and both naive subsets had comparably high diversity.

From germline, CDR1 is SNHLY and CDR2 FYNNEI. This CDR3 has 17 residues. TRB cDNA was prepared as libraries by UMI-labeled 5' RACE. TCRdb derives one entry per CDR3 protein from the 5' RACE reads, leaving out DNA. The sample has about 6,800 distinct CDR3 sequences. The sequence derives from a human donor in good health. Some clones in this sample may be carry-over from other donors' samples. The chain is built from TRBV2 and TRBJ2-3; the D call of TRBD2 rests on TCRdb alone, since no DNA is present to check it. The sample comprised naive CXCR3+ CD8+ T cells from blood. Subset meaning: CD45RO-CCR7+CD27+CD95- naive CD8+ T cells expressing CXCR3 (TNR3+). The CDR3 sequence: CASSEVHLAESTDTQYF.